The clone carrying this T cell receptor beta chain has a handful of counts. Antigen: not known. TCR cDNA, made by 5'RACE template switching, carried an added universal primer site and UMIs. TCRdb passed the 5' RACE reads through MiXCR, listing each CDR3 protein once. The data hold about 580,000 distinct CDR3 sequences, with roughly a sixth observed a single time. This specimen comes from a study of T cells after yellow fever vaccination. Regarding the study as a whole: Post-booster repertoires again held most primary-vaccination clones (roughly 96% CD4, 88% CD8). CD4 and CD8 compartments shared a small share of clonotypes, likely from convergent recombination.

The ends were cut back, 5 bases at V and 0 bases at J, with 12 bases in the middle. In germline, CDR1 is SEHNR, CDR2 FQNEAQ (reference sequence). The CDR3 runs 15 residues. Sequenced material: PBMCs, taken 5 to 6 days after the first yellow fever vaccination. This clonotype originated in a man in his late teens or twenties who received the YFV17D yellow fever vaccine. V is TRBV7-9 and J is TRBJ2-3; no definite D call. This chain's CDR3 is CASSPPRTSTDTQYF. The CDR3 DNA sequence: TGTGCCAGCAGCCCCCCACGAACTAGCACAGATACGCAGTATTTT.